This T cell receptor beta chain was identified in a study of yellow fever vaccine responses in identical twins. General study points: Twins' vaccine T cell response reportedly seemed partly convergent, partly personalized.

TCRdb called the RT-PCR reads again in MiXCR, with one record for every CDR3 protein. The table lists some 20,000 distinct CDR3 sequences, less than 75% of them singletons. A remark on this clonotype: The antigen is undetermined.

This TCR was recovered from a woman aged 18-29 years who received the yellow fever vaccine. The source material was T cells from blood (PBMCs), unsorted or a sorted subset (not recorded which), sampled before or after yellow fever vaccination (not recorded which).

CDR3 coding DNA: TGTGCCAGCAGCTTAGTTGGGACAGGGGCCCTGGGGAACATTCAGTACTTC. Translation gives CASSLVGTGALGNIQYF. The genes are TRBV11-2 and TRBJ2-4, with 10 bases that match TRBD1. After removal of 1 base from V and 7 bases from J, the junction contained 10 bases not matched to a gene. The germline gives CDR1 SGHAT, CDR2 FQNNGV. The CDR3 consists of 17 residues.